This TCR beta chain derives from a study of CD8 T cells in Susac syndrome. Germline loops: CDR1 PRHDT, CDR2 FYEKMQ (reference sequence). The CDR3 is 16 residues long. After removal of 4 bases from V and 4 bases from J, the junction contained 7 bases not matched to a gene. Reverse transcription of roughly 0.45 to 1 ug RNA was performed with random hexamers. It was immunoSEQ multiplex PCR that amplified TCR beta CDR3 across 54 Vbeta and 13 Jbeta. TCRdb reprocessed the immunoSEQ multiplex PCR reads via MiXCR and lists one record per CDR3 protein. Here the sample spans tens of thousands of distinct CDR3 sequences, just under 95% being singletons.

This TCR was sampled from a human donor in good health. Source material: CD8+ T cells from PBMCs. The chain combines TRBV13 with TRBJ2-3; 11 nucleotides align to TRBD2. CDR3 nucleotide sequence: TGTGCCAGCAGCTCTATACTAGCGGGGGACGCAGATACGCAGTATTTT. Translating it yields CASSSILAGDADTQYF.